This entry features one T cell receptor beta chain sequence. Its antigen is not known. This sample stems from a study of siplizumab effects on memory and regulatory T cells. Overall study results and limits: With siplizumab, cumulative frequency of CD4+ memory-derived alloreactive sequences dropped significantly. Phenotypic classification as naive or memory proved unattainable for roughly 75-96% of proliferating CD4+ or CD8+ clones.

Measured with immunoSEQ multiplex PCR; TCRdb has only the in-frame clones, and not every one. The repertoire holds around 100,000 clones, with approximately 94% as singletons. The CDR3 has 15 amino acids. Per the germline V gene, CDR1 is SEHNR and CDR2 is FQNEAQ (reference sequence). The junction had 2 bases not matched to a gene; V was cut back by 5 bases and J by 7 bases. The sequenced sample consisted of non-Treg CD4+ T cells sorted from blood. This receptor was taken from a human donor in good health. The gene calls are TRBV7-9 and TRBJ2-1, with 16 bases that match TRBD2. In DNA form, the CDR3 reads TGTGCCAGCAGCATGGGACTAGCGGGAGGGAATGAGCAGTTCTTC. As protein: CASSMGLAGGNEQFF.